The clone carrying this TCR beta chain was seen at least ten times. Its antigen is unknown. The data originate from a study of regulatory T cells in long-lasting Graves disease. General study points: TRBV28, TRBJ1-2 and TRBJ2-5 were segments that persistent disease favored. Graves' patients with persistent disease showed TCR diversity lower than patients newly diagnosed.

Trimming took off 3 bases at V and 6 bases at J, with 11 bases between the two ends. Germline CDR1 and CDR2: DFQATT and SNEGSKA (reference sequence). CDR3 size: 12 residues. This sample's time point: newly diagnosed GD, antithyroid drugs for less than 3 months. RNA extracted from PBMCs served as the sequencing template. With iRepertoire HTBI primers and Arm-PCR of CDR3 regions, TCR beta libraries were built. TCRdb redid the calling of the multiplex PCR reads with MiXCR, one entry per CDR3 protein. The sample lists around 250,000 distinct CDR3 sequences, under 20% occurring once. These data were also filed under a second study, of T cells in Graves' hyperthyroidism and ophthalmopathy. That paper states: First-round RT-PCR targeting the TCR CDR3 was performed with the HTBI primer set. Expanded thyroid clonotypes (above 0.001) were mostly also found in blood.

The specimen was peripheral blood mononuclear cells (PBMCs), collected at new diagnosis, from a patient treated with antithyroid drugs. V usage is TRBV20-1 and J usage is TRBJ1-2; D might be TRBD1 (5 bases). The clonotype originates from a woman aged 30 to 39 with Graves disease. In nucleotides, the CDR3 is TGCAGTGCTAGGGGGGGGGGAGATGGCTACACCTTC. It yields the protein CSARGGGDGYTF.